This TCR beta chain stems from a study of blood T cell repertoires in COVID-19. As for the study in general: The samples span acute and convalescent COVID-19 from the United States, Italy and Spain.

Participants came from some 23 US areas, aged about 18 to 89 years. The germline V and J ends were trimmed by 5 bases and 3 bases, with 13 bases remaining between them. From germline, CDR1 is GTSNPN and CDR2 SVGIG (reference sequence). This CDR3 has 13 residues. The count of this clone is one. Profiled with immunoSEQ multiplex PCR; TCRdb holds only in-frame clones, not every one. The sample has 150,000 to 250,000 clones, around 82% seen once. This sequence was found in a man aged 40-50 years who had recovered from COVID-19. Source material: PBMCs or T cells enriched from blood (not recorded which). The chain uses TRBV30 and TRBJ1-2; possible D gene TRBD1, 6 bases. The DNA for the CDR3 is TGTGCCTGGGAGGGGGTAGGGGACTATGGCTACACCTTC. Its protein product is CAWEGVGDYGYTF.